What follows describes a single TCR beta chain. What it binds is not known. This entry is derived from a study of T cell responses to AZD1222 COVID-19 vaccine. CDR1 and CDR2 from the germline V gene are LNHDA and SQIVND (reference sequence). With 5 bases removed from V and 0 bases from J, the gap between germline ends came to 14 bases. The CDR3 has 16 amino acids. The data were produced by immunoSEQ multiplex PCR, yet TCRdb's version contains in-frame clones alone and is incomplete. The sample shows 160,000 or so clones, roughly nine tenths of them seen only once. Broader study findings: Seropositive AZD1222 recipients at baseline numbered only five to seven.

The receptor's source is an adult in good health. This sequence joins TRBV19 and TRBJ1-5, with a possible D match to TRBD1 (6 bases). The source was peripheral blood, collected on day 0 of MenACWY control vaccination. CDR3 DNA: TGTGCCAGTAGTTTCCGGACAGCAAATAGCAATCAGCCCCAGCATTTT. The encoded protein is CASSFRTANSNQPQHF.